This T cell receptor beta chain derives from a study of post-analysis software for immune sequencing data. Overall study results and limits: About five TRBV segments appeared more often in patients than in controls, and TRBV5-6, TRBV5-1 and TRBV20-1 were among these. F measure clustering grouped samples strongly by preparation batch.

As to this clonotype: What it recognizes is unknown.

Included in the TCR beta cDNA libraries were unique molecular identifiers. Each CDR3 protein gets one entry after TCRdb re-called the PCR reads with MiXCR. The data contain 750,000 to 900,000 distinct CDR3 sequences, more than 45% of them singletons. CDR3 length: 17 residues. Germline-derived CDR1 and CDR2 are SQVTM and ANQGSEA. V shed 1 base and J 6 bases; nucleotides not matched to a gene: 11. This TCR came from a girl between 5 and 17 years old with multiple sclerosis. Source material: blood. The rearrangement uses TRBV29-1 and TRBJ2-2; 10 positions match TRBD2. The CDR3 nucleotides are TGCAGCGTTGAAGTTCGGTCGGCTAGCGGGAGTGCCGGGGAGCTGTTTTTT. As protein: CSVEVRSASGSAGELFF.